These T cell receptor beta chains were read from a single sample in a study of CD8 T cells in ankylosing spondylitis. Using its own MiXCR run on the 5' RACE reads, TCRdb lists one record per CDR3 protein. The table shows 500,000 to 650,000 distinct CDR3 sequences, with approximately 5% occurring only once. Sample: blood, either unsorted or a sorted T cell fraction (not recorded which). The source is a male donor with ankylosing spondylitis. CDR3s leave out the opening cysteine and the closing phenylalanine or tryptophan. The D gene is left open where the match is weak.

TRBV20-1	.	SASPSVVKGEQY
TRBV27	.	ANHRYNEQF
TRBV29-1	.	SARWRNVYNEQF
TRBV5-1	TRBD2	ASSSAGGREQY
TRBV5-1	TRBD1	ASSSGGGDGYT
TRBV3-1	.	ASSQDPGGETQY
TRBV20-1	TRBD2	SAPRSGGEDTQY
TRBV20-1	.	SGRERGRGSTDTQY
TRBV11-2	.	ASSLGQLEETQY
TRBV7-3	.	ASSPGRGRYEQF
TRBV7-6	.	ASSLYLGETQY
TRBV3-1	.	ASSLRYSNQPQH
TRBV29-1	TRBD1	SVDRDRNQETQY
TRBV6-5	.	ASSYSDSNPPYEQY
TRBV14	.	ASSQELGTVYEQY
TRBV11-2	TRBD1	ASSPWTGGATNEKLF
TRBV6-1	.	ASRWGTAVSYNEQF
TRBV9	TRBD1	ASSERGQPVGEQY
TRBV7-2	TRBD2	ASSLGTSGSYNEQF
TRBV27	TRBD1	ASSFGTGDEKLF
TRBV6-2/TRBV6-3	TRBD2	ASSLAGGYTQY
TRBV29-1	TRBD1	SVVGDRPGLSYEQY
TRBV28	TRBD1	ASGFPRDRVHEQY
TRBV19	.	ASSQRWGQGFEQY
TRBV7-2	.	ASSPWAGELF
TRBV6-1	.	ASIFEHILGTEAF
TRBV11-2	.	ASSLRGGLSGNTIY